The 31 T cell receptor beta chains given below trace back to one sample, sequenced in a study of blood T cell repertoires in COVID-19. Here immunoSEQ multiplex PCR was the method, and the copy in TCRdb shows in-frame clones only, minus some. The sample records roughly 45,000 clones, approximately 84% being singletons. Sequencing input: peripheral blood. The receptor set was obtained from a man aged 50-59 years with active COVID-19.

This chain joins TRBV5-1 and TRBJ1-1, with D possibly TRBD1 on 5 matching bases. The CDR3 runs to 16 residues. CDR1 SGHRS and CDR2 YFSETQ come from the germline V gene. V was trimmed by 2 bases and J by 2 bases, leaving 16 bases between them. The CDR3 DNA follows: TGCGCCAGCAGCTTCCTTGGGGCAGCCTCCAACACTGAAGCTTTCTTT. Protein product: CASSFLGAASNTEAFF. Supplemented by reference TRBV5-1 and TRBJ1-1, the full variable domain reads KAGVTQTPRYLIKTRGQQVTLSCSPISGHRSVSWYQQTPGQGLQFLFEYFSETQRNKGNFPGRFSGRQFSNSRSEMNVSTLELGDSALYLCASSFLGAASNTEAFFGQGTRLTVV.

This clone has a single count. The gene calls are TRBV19 and TRBJ1-5, with D possibly TRBD1 on 6 matching bases. The germline CDR1 and CDR2 sequences are LNHDA and SQIVND (reference sequence). This CDR3 spans 13 amino acids. V dropped 7 bases and J dropped 6 bases, with 13 bases sitting between them. Here the CDR3 reads CASTSGARQPQHF. CDR3 nucleotides: TGTGCCAGTACCTCAGGGGCGCGTCAGCCCCAGCATTTT.

The CDR3 DNA is TGTGCCAGCAGCGGCCTAGCGGGGGGAAGCTCCTACAATGAGCAGTTCTTC. Translating it yields CASSGLAGGSSYNEQFF. The chain couples TRBV9 to TRBJ2-1, with TRBD2 matching over 11 bases. V gave up 3 bases and J gave up 0 bases; unmatched junction bases: 5. Germline CDR1 and CDR2: SGDLS and YYNGEE. The CDR3 contains 17 residues.

This clone was counted a few times. V and J are TRBV4-3 and TRBJ1-5; TRBD1 is a possible D gene (5 bases). The CDR3 consists of 15 residues. The germline V gene encodes CDR1 LGHNA and CDR2 YSLEER. V was trimmed by 2 bases and J by 1 base, leaving 9 bases between them. The CDR3 region is CASSQSRQSNQPQHF. DNA for the CDR3: TGCGCCAGCAGCCAAAGTCGACAGAGCAATCAGCCCCAGCATTTT.

The chain uses TRBV6-1 and TRBJ2-7; possible D gene TRBD1, 6 bases. In germline, CDR1 is MNHNS, CDR2 SASEGT. The CDR3 spans 13 residues. Trimming shortened V by 3 bases and J by 3 bases, and 9 bases separated the two germline ends. DNA for the CDR3: TGTGCCAGCAGTGAGGGACATCGCTACGAGCAGTACTTC. Amino acids: CASSEGHRYEQYF.

This rearrangement joins TRBV11-2 to TRBJ1-6; maybe TRBD1 (5 bases). From germline, CDR1 is SGHAT and CDR2 FQNNGV. The CDR3 is made up of 14 amino acids. V shed 2 bases and J shed 10 bases, with 12 bases lying between them. The CDR3 DNA follows: TGTGCCAGCAGCTTACAGGGTATAGGGTCACCCCTCCACTTT. It encodes CASSLQGIGSPLHF.

The CDR3 here is CASSLYPRGSSFYADTQYF. CDR3 nucleotides: TGTGCCAGCAGTTTATACCCTCGGGGTAGTAGTTTTTATGCAGATACGCAGTATTTT. The rearrangement uses TRBV28 and TRBJ2-3; TRBD2 might be the D (5 bases). Germline V gene lookup returns CDR1 MDHEN and CDR2 SYDVKM. V lost 1 base, J lost 4 bases, and 24 bases lay in between. This CDR3 comprises 19 residues.

This chain joins TRBV6-5 and TRBJ2-5; 8 positions agree with TRBD2. This CDR3 spans 15 amino acids. Germline loops: CDR1 MNHEY, CDR2 SVGAGI. The ends lost 4 bases at V and 5 bases at J; junction bases unmatched: 9. The CDR3 sequence: CASSSFGGAGETQYF. The CDR3 DNA follows: TGTGCCAGCAGTTCATTCGGGGGGGCCGGGGAGACCCAGTACTTC.

The CDR3 spells CASSVPGGDGYTF. The CDR3 region has the DNA TGTGCCAGCAGCGTACCGGGTGGCGATGGCTACACCTTC. V usage is TRBV9 and J usage is TRBJ1-2; D gene uncertain. This CDR3 spans 13 amino acids. Germline values: CDR1 SGDLS, CDR2 YYNGEE. V lost 1 base to trimming and J lost 6 bases, with 10 bases between them.

The V gene is TRBV10-3, the J gene TRBJ2-3, with TRBD2 matching 12 bases. The CDR3 length is 16 residues. With V trimmed by 6 bases and J by 2 bases, 6 bases remained unmatched. Germline V gene data show CDR1 as ENHRY and CDR2 as SYGVKD. The CDR3 DNA follows: TGTGCCATCAGAACCGGACTAGCGGGGATCACAGATACGCAGTATTTT. This codes for CAIRTGLAGITDTQYF.

V is TRBV5-4 and J is TRBJ2-3, with a tentative D call TRBD2 (5 bases). Germline V lookup: CDR1 SGHNT, CDR2 YYREEE (reference sequence). This CDR3 spans 14 amino acids. Trimming cost V 4 bases and J 4 bases, with 13 bases left between them. CDR3 sequence (DNA): TGTGCCAGCAGCCCGACTACTGGGGCAGATACGCAGTATTTT. This translates into CASSPTTGADTQYF.

By frequency in the sample, this clone is medium-sized. V usage is TRBV2 and J usage is TRBJ2-1, with 9 bases aligning to TRBD1. CDR1 and CDR2 (germline): SNHLY, FYNNEI. Trimming removed 3 bases from V and 7 bases from J; junction bases left unmatched: 7. This CDR3 comprises 15 residues. The CDR3 bases are TGTGCCAGCAGTGACGAGGGGACAGGGAGGAATGAGCAGTTCTTC. It codes for CASSDEGTGRNEQFF.

The genes are TRBV6-5 and TRBJ1-2; D remains ambiguous. Germline V CDR1 and CDR2: MNHEY, SVGAGI. The CDR3 covers 16 residues. V lost 0 bases and J 4 bases, leaving 15 bases between the germline ends. The CDR3 loop reads CASSYSSPTLGYGYTF. In DNA, the CDR3 is TGTGCCAGCAGTTACTCCAGTCCCACCCTAGGCTATGGCTACACCTTC.

The CDR3 sequence is CASSTGQTWGTQYF. Written as DNA, the CDR3 is TGTGCCAGTAGTACCGGACAGACATGGGGGACCCAGTACTTC. The J gene is TRBJ2-5, the V gene TRBV19; tentatively, D is TRBD1 (6 bases). Germline CDR1 reads LNHDA; CDR2 reads SQIVND (reference sequence). The CDR3 has 14 amino acids. Deletions cut 4 bases from V and 7 bases from J, with 16 bases between.

The chain joins TRBV28 to TRBJ2-7; TRBD1 might be the D (5 bases). V lost 4 bases to trimming and J lost 3 bases, with 10 bases between them. Germline V gene lookup returns CDR1 MDHEN and CDR2 SYDVKM. This CDR3 has 13 amino acids. The CDR3 DNA is TGTGCCAGCAGTTATGGACACATCTACGAGCAGTACTTC. Translating it yields CASSYGHIYEQYF.

This sequence joins TRBV6-5 and TRBJ1-6; D is perhaps TRBD1 (5 bases). Germline CDR1 MNHEY, CDR2 SVGAGI. The CDR3 totals 15 residues. V lost 0 bases to trimming and J lost 9 bases, with 12 bases between them. Written as DNA, the CDR3 is TGTGCCAGCAGTTACTCGCAGGGTATGAGTTCACCCCTCCACTTT. It yields the protein CASSYSQGMSSPLHF.

The chain has TRBV5-4 and TRBJ1-1, with D perhaps matching TRBD1 (5 bases). The V gene lost 5 bases and the J gene lost 0 bases, with 8 bases spanning the gap. Germline assignment: CDR1 SGHNT and CDR2 YYREEE (reference sequence). The CDR3 runs 13 residues. The CDR3 reads CASRQDMNTEAFF. The CDR3 DNA follows: TGTGCCAGCAGACAGGACATGAACACTGAAGCTTTCTTT.

The V call is TRBV5-4, the J call TRBJ2-3; D is undetermined. Trimming took off 4 bases at V and 0 bases at J, with 9 bases between the two ends. Germline CDR1 is SGHNT and CDR2 is YYREEE (reference sequence). The CDR3 length is 14 residues. For the CDR3, the DNA is TGTGCCAGCAGCCCCCAGACAAGCACAGATACGCAGTATTTT. This gives the protein CASSPQTSTDTQYF.

The CDR3 DNA is TGTGCCAGCAGTTACAGGGCTGATGGCTACACCTTC. Translation gives CASSYRADGYTF. The chain joins TRBV12-3 or TRBV12-4 to TRBJ1-2; tentative D call: TRBD1 (6 bases). The CDR3 is made up of 12 amino acids. Trimming shortened V by 4 bases and J by 6 bases, and 9 bases separated the two germline ends.

The chain has TRBV6-6 and TRBJ2-1; 11 nucleotides align to TRBD2. Trimming removed 6 bases from V and 4 bases from J; junction bases left unmatched: 8. CDR1 MNHNY and CDR2 SVGAGI come from the germline V gene (reference sequence). The CDR3 covers 16 residues. The chain's CDR3 is CASSPTSGVLYNEQFF. The CDR3 bases are TGTGCCAGCAGCCCGACTAGCGGGGTGTTATACAATGAGCAGTTCTTC.

The V gene is TRBV21-1, the J gene TRBJ2-2; the DNA was not used to check the table's D call, TRBD1. TRBV21-1 is deemed a pseudogene. The CDR3 length is 14 residues. This CDR3 reads CASSKVPPFGELFF. CDR3 sequence (DNA): TGTGCCAGCAGCAAAGTTCCCCCATTCGGGGAGCTGTTTTTT.

The J gene is TRBJ1-2, the V gene TRBV28, with D unresolved. The CDR3 contains 14 residues. Trimming left V 2 bases short and J 8 bases short, with 15 bases between. Per the germline V gene, CDR1 is MDHEN and CDR2 is SYDVKM. This CDR3 is CASSLPQRATGYTF. CDR3 nucleotide sequence: TGTGCCAGCAGTTTACCGCAGCGGGCAACCGGCTACACCTTC.

In this sample, this clone is medium-sized (0.01 to 0.1%). The chain carries TRBV27 and TRBJ1-2; 7 positions agree with TRBD1. The J segment lost 5 bases and the V segment lost 5 bases, leaving 11 bases of the junction unmatched. The CDR3 runs to 15 residues. Germline-derived CDR1 and CDR2 are MNHEY and SMNVEV (reference sequence). The CDR3 sequence is CASSLSGTANYGYTF. CDR3 coding DNA: TGTGCCAGCAGTCTGTCCGGGACAGCAAATTATGGCTACACCTTC.

J is TRBJ2-7 and V is TRBV19; 7 bases align to TRBD1. The length of the CDR3 is 14 residues. The germline V gene has CDR1 LNHDA and CDR2 SQIVND (reference sequence). V lost 6 bases to trimming and J lost 2 bases; unmatched junction nucleotides: 7. This CDR3 is CASSKQGSPYEQYF. DNA for the CDR3: TGTGCCAGTAGCAAACAGGGGTCACCCTACGAGCAGTACTTC.

The chain couples TRBV12-3 or TRBV12-4 to TRBJ2-5, with D possibly TRBD1 on 6 matching bases. This CDR3 is built from 12 residues. V was pared by 6 bases and J by 5 bases, with 10 bases between. The CDR3 protein is CASSLTGETQYF. For the CDR3, the DNA is TGTGCCAGCAGCCTCACAGGGGAGACCCAGTACTTC.

This chain joins TRBV10-2 and TRBJ2-2, with D tentatively TRBD1 (6 bases). From germline, CDR1 is WSHSY and CDR2 SAAADI. The V gene lost 4 bases and the J gene lost 5 bases, with 14 bases spanning the gap. The CDR3 length is 15 residues. The CDR3 spells CASSVLDSKTGELFF. As DNA, the CDR3 is TGCGCCAGCAGTGTCCTGGACAGCAAGACCGGGGAGCTGTTTTTT.

This clone was seen only a few times. V is TRBV10-1 and J is TRBJ2-7, with D perhaps TRBD1 (5 bases). The V end was cut by 3 bases, the J end by 3 bases, with 9 bases between. There are 13 residues in the CDR3. The germline V gene encodes CDR1 WNHNN and CDR2 SYGVQD (reference sequence). The CDR3 coding sequence is TGCGCCAGCAGTGAAGGGGTCGTCTACGAGCAGTACTTC. Its translation: CASSEGVVYEQYF.

V gene TRBV5-4 combines with J gene TRBJ2-7; possibly TRBD2 for D (9 bases). Germline lookup yields CDR1 SGHNT and CDR2 YYREEE (reference sequence). Trimming cost V 4 bases and J 10 bases, with 18 bases left between them. The CDR3 spans 13 residues. CDR3 sequence reads: CASSRDRTSDQYF. DNA of the CDR3: TGTGCCAGCAGCCGGGACAGGACTAGCGACCAGTACTTC.

In this sample, this clone turned up once. The chain carries TRBV6-1 and TRBJ2-7; 9 nucleotides line up with TRBD1. The CDR3 loop spans 16 amino acids. Germline CDR1 reads MNHNS; CDR2 reads SASEGT. After removal of 0 bases from V and 2 bases from J, the junction contained 5 bases not matched to a gene. DNA of the CDR3: TGTGCCAGCAGTGAAGCAGGGACAGGGTTCCCCTACGAGCAGTACTTC. As protein: CASSEAGTGFPYEQYF.

The chain joins TRBV6-5 to TRBJ2-5; 10 bases map to TRBD2. This CDR3 comprises 16 residues. J was trimmed by 3 bases and V by 0 bases; bases with no gene match: 4. Germline CDR1 reads MNHEY; CDR2 reads SVGAGI. CDR3: CASSYSLLAGEETQYF. The DNA of the CDR3 is TGTGCCAGCAGTTACTCCCTCCTAGCGGGGGAAGAGACCCAGTACTTC.

The V call is TRBV24-1, the J call TRBJ2-3, with unresolved D. This CDR3 has 10 residues. Germline CDR1 reads KGHDR; CDR2 reads SFDVKD. Trimming stripped 10 bases from V and 6 bases from J, with 7 bases between. The CDR3: CATTPDTQYF. The CDR3 region has the DNA TGTGCCACTACTCCCGATACGCAGTATTTT.